This T cell receptor (beta chain) was sequenced for a study of CD4 and CD8 cells across lung adenocarcinoma regions. Samples came from patients with localized non-small cell lung adenocarcinoma. TCRdb passed the PCR reads through MiXCR, listing each CDR3 protein once. The data hold approximately 13,000 distinct CDR3 sequences, with roughly 47% observed a single time. This clonotype turned up a few times. Germline V gene sequence: CDR1 MNHEY, CDR2 SVGAGI. V was shortened by 2 bases and J by 0 bases, with 10 bases between the two germline ends. This CDR3 has 15 residues. Input material: CD4+ T cells from the center of a lung tumor. The chain carries TRBV6-5 and TRBJ1-1; D is uncertain. The clonotype was recovered from a male donor with lung adenocarcinoma. The CD4 and CD8 labels of this study may be unreliable. CDR3 DNA sequence: TGTGCCAGCAGTTACACCCAGAATTTGAACACTGAAGCTTTCTTT. Translated: CASSYTQNLNTEAFF.